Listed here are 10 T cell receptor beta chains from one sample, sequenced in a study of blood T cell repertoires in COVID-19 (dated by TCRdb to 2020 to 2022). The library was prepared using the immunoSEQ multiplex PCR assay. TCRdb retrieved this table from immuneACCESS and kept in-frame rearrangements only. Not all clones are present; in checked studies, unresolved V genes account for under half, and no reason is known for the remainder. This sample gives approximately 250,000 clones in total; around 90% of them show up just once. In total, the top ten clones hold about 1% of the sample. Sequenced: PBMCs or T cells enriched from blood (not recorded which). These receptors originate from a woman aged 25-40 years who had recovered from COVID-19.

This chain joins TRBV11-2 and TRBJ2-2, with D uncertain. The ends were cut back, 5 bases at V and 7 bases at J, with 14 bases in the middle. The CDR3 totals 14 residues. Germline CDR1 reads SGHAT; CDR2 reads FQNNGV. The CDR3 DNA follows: TGTGCCAGCAGCGTCAACTGGTTTGTCGGGGAGCTGTTTTTT. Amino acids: CASSVNWFVGELFF.

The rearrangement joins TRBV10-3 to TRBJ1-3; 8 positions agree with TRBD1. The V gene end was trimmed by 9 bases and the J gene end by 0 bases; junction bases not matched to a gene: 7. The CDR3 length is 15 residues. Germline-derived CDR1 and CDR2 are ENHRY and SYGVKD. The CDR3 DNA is TGTGCCATTCTGACCGGGACAGGCTCTGGAAACACCATATATTTT. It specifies CAILTGTGSGNTIYF.

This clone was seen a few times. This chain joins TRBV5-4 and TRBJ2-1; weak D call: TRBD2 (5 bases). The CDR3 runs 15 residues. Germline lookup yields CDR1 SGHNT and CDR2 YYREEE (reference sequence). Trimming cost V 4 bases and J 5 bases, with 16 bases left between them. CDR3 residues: CASSADTGRDNEQFF. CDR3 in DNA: TGTGCCAGCAGCGCCGACACGGGGAGAGACAATGAGCAGTTCTTC.

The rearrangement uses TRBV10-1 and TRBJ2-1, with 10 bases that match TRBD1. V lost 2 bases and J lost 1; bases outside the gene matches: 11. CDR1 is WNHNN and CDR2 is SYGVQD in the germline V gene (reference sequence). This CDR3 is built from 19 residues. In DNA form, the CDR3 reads TGCGCCAGCAGTGAGGACAGTGGGGACAGGGGTTTGTCCTACAATGAGCAGTTCTTC. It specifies CASSEDSGDRGLSYNEQFF.

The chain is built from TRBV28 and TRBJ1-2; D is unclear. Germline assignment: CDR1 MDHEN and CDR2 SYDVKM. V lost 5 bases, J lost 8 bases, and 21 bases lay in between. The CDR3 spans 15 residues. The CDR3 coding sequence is TGTGCCAGCAGTGCGGGTGACTCTAGGGTAGGGGGCTACACCTTC. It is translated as CASSAGDSRVGGYTF.

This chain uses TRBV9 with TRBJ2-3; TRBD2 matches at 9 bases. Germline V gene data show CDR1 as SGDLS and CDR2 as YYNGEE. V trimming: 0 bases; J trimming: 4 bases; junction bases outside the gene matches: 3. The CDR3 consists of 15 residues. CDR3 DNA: TGTGCCAGCAGCGTAGGCGGGAGGGCCTCAGATACGCAGTATTTT. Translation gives CASSVGGRASDTQYF.

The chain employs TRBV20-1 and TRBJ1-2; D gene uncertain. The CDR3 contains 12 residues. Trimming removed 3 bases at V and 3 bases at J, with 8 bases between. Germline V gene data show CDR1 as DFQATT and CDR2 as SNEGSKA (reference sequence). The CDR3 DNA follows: TGCAGTGCTAGTGACACTCACTATGGCTACACCTTC. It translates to CSASDTHYGYTF.

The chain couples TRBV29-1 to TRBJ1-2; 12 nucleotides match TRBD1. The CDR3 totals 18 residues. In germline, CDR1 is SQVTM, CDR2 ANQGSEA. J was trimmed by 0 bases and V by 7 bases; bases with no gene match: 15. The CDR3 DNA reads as TGCAGCGCCCGATCAATTCCCGGGACAGGGGGCTCTAACTATGGCTACACCTTC. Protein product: CSARSIPGTGGSNYGYTF. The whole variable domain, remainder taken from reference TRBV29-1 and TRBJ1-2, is SAVISQKPSRDICQRGTSLTIQCQVDSQVTMMFWYRQQPGQSLTLIATANQGSEATYESGFVIDKFPISRPNLTFSTLTVSNMSPEDSSIYLCSARSIPGTGGSNYGYTFGSGTRLTVV.

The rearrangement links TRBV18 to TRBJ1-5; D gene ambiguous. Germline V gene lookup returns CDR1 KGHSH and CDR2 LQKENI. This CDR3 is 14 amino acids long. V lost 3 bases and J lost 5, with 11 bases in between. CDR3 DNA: TGTGCCAGCTCACCCGAGGTAGCCTATCAGCCCCAGCATTTT. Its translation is CASSPEVAYQPQHF.

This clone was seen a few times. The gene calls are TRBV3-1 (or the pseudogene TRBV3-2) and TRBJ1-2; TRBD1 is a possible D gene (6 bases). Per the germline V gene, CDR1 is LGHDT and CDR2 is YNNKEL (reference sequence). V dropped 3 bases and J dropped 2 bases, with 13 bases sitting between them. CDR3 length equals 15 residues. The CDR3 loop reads CASSHMGGQNYGYTF. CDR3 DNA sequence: TGTGCCAGCAGCCATATGGGGGGGCAAAACTATGGCTACACCTTC.